These 24 T cell receptor beta chains were all obtained from the same sample, sequenced in a study of cytomegalovirus exposure and HLA in healthy donors. Use of 60 Vbeta and 13 Jbeta primers characterized the PCR. Data came from immunoSEQ multiplex PCR; TCRdb stores just in-frame clones and leaves some out. This table holds 150,000 to 200,000 clones, about 80% found once. Input material: PBMCs. These receptors all come from a woman aged 30 to 39 in good health and CMV-seropositive.

CDR3 protein: CASSDPTGTSGSYEQYF. In DNA, the CDR3 is TGTGCCAGCAGCGACCCAACCGGGACTAGCGGGTCCTACGAGCAGTACTTC. This rearrangement joins TRBV11-2 to TRBJ2-7; TRBD2 agrees at 12 bases. V shed 5 bases, J shed 1 base, and the junction held 9 bases outside the gene matches. This CDR3 is 17 amino acids long. Germline loops: CDR1 SGHAT, CDR2 FQNNGV.

As concerns this clone: The junction does not match germline at one end; this may be a read error. The rearrangement uses TRBV5-4 and TRBJ2-1, with TRBD2 matching over 10 bases. This CDR3 is 17 amino acids long. Germline CDR1 reads SGHNT; CDR2 reads YYREEE (reference sequence). CDR3 residues: CASSLDKKAGGYNEQLF. CDR3 bases: TGTGCCAGCAGCTTGGATAAAAAAGCGGGAGGGTACAATGAGCAGCTCTTC.

The chain's CDR3 is CASSTRNGIAGPGREQYF. The CDR3 bases are TGTGCCAGCAGCACCCGAAACGGCATAGCGGGACCTGGGCGAGAGCAGTACTTC. This chain uses TRBV21-1 with TRBJ2-7; the table's D call of TRBD2 was not tested on the DNA. TRBV21-1 counts as a pseudogene. The CDR3 loop spans 18 amino acids.

This clone was counted a single time. The chain employs TRBV4-1 and TRBJ2-1; D not certain. The germline CDR1 and CDR2 sequences are MGHRA and YSYEKL. The CDR3 is made up of 12 amino acids. Trimming shortened V by 5 bases and J by 11 bases, and 13 bases separated the two germline ends. As DNA, the CDR3 is TGCGCCAGCAGCACAGATACTCGTAAGCAGTTCTTC. This gives the protein CASSTDTRKQFF.

This clone is a singleton in its sample. This sequence joins TRBV7-9 and TRBJ2-7; no clear D gene. The germline V gene has CDR1 SEHNR and CDR2 FQNEAQ (reference sequence). The CDR3 sequence is 16 residues long. Trimming removed 4 bases at V and 1 base at J, with 17 bases between. CDR3 sequence (DNA): TGTGCCAGCAGCTATGACCCGGGTGACGCTTCCTACGAGCAGTACTTC. Protein sequence: CASSYDPGDASYEQYF.

V is TRBV7-9 and J is TRBJ2-6; 10 bases line up with TRBD1. V trimming: 4 bases; J trimming: 4 bases; junction bases outside the gene matches: 7. Germline V gives CDR1 SEHNR, CDR2 FQNEAQ (reference sequence). The CDR3 has 17 residues. Here the CDR3 reads CASSSSGTGEGANVLTF. For the CDR3, the DNA is TGTGCCAGCAGCTCCAGCGGGACAGGGGAAGGGGCCAACGTCCTGACTTTC.

V usage is TRBV29-1 and J usage is TRBJ1-1, with D hard to call. The CDR3 is made up of 10 amino acids. Trimming removed 7 bases at V and 6 bases at J, with 9 bases between. Germline loops: CDR1 SQVTM, CDR2 ANQGSEA. The CDR3: CSGAAAEAFF. The CDR3 DNA follows: TGCAGCGGGGCAGCAGCTGAAGCTTTCTTT.

This chain links TRBV11-2 with TRBJ2-1; D is unresolved. The CDR3 loop spans 13 amino acids. Deletions cut 5 bases from V and 3 bases from J, with 8 bases between. The germline V gene encodes CDR1 SGHAT and CDR2 FQNNGV. CDR3 sequence: CASSPRSYNEQFF. DNA for the CDR3: TGTGCCAGCAGCCCGCGAAGCTACAATGAGCAGTTCTTC.

This chain joins TRBV7-8 and TRBJ2-3, with D perhaps matching TRBD2 (6 bases). The CDR3 is made up of 14 amino acids. Between the trimmed V and J ends, which lost 1 base and 4 bases, there was a span of 9 bases. The germline V gene has CDR1 SGHVS and CDR2 FQNEAQ. The CDR3 region is CASSLDGSPDTQYF. CDR3 in DNA: TGTGCCAGCAGCTTAGACGGGAGCCCAGATACGCAGTATTTT.

This chain connects TRBV4-1 to TRBJ2-3; 10 nucleotides agree with TRBD2. This CDR3 is built from 16 residues. Germline values: CDR1 MGHRA, CDR2 YSYEKL. V lost 0 bases to trimming and J lost 5 bases; unmatched junction nucleotides: 5. The CDR3 protein is CASSQEASGSRDTQYF. The CDR3 DNA is TGCGCCAGCAGCCAAGAGGCTAGCGGGAGTAGAGATACGCAGTATTTT.

This rearrangement joins TRBV9 to TRBJ2-5, with 8 positions matching TRBD2. The CDR3 has 15 amino acids. After removal of 4 bases from V and 5 bases from J, the junction contained 10 bases not matched to a gene. Germline CDR1 is SGDLS and CDR2 is YYNGEE. The CDR3 loop reads CASSPTGTRGETQYF. The CDR3 nucleotides read TGTGCCAGCAGCCCGACCGGGACTAGGGGGGAGACCCAGTACTTC. The whole variable domain, remainder taken from reference TRBV9 and TRBJ2-5, is DSGVTQTPKHLITATGQRVTLRCSPRSGDLSVYWYQQSLDQGLQFLIQYYNGEERAKGNILERFSAQQFPDLHSELNLSSLELGDSALYFCASSPTGTRGETQYFGPGTRLLVL.

The chain links TRBV4-3 to TRBJ1-2; TRBD1 matches 10 bases. V dropped 1 base and J dropped 4; count of bases not matched to a gene: 0. The CDR3 length is 14 residues. Germline lookup yields CDR1 LGHNA and CDR2 YSLEER. CDR3 in amino acids: CASSQGTGGYGYTF. CDR3 DNA: TGCGCCAGCAGCCAAGGGACAGGGGGCTATGGCTACACCTTC.

Points on this clone: The sample holds other DNA sequences that translate to the same CDR3. The chain links TRBV5-4 to TRBJ2-7; TRBD1 is a possible D gene (7 bases). V lost 0 bases to trimming and J lost 4 bases, with 11 bases between them. The CDR3 has 14 amino acids. Looked up from germline, CDR1 is SGHNT and CDR2 is YYREEE (reference sequence). As DNA, the CDR3 is TGTGCCAGCAGCTTGGCCCCAGGGGGGTACGAGCAGTACTTC. This gives the protein CASSLAPGGYEQYF.

This chain connects TRBV28 to TRBJ2-1; maybe TRBD1 (5 bases). The germline gives CDR1 MDHEN, CDR2 SYDVKM. The CDR3 runs 13 residues. V was clipped by 6 bases and J by 8 bases, with 14 bases between them. CDR3 amino acids: CASSSLDSYEQFF. In DNA, the CDR3 is TGTGCCAGCAGCTCTCTCGACAGCTATGAGCAGTTCTTC.

The rearrangement uses TRBV7-9 and TRBJ2-3; TRBD1 matches 10 bases. The CDR3 length is 16 residues. Germline CDR1 is SEHNR and CDR2 is FQNEAQ (reference sequence). V lost 4 bases, J lost 3 bases, and 7 bases stayed unmatched. The CDR3 loop reads CASSSPRQGATDTQYF. The CDR3 region has the DNA TGTGCCAGCAGCTCGCCCAGACAGGGGGCAACAGATACGCAGTATTTT.

In its sample, this clone was seen a few times. V and J are TRBV14 and TRBJ2-7; 8 bases map to TRBD2. CDR1 and CDR2 from the germline V gene are SGHDN and FVKESK. The V gene end was trimmed by 1 base and the J gene end by 9 bases; junction bases not matched to a gene: 14. This CDR3 spans 16 amino acids. CDR3 nucleotides: TGTGCCAGCAGCCAAGTAGGGGCGGGAGGCTTCCGCGGGCAGTACTTC. It codes for CASSQVGAGGFRGQYF.

Only one count was recorded for this clone. The chain carries TRBV7-8 and TRBJ2-2; TRBD1 is a possible D gene (6 bases). CDR1 is SGHVS, CDR2 FQNEAQ, per germline. V dropped 5 bases and J dropped 1 base, with 11 bases sitting between them. This CDR3 is 15 amino acids long. In DNA form, the CDR3 reads TGTGCCAGCAGCAACAGGGTAGGGAACACCGGGGAGCTGTTTTTT. Amino acid sequence: CASSNRVGNTGELFF. Looking up the rest from reference TRBV7-8 and TRBJ2-2 gives the full variable domain: GAGVSQSPRYKVAKRGQDVALRCDPISGHVSLFWYQQALGQGPEFLTYFQNEAQLDKSGLPSDRFFAERPEGSVSTLKIQRTQQEDSAVYLCASSNRVGNTGELFFGEGSRLTVL.

The chain is built from TRBV4-3 and TRBJ2-6; D is undetermined. Deletions cut 0 bases from V and 0 bases from J, with 6 bases between. The CDR3 is made up of 16 amino acids. Germline CDR1 and CDR2: LGHNA and YSLEER. The CDR3 is CASSQDPYSGANVLTF. CDR3 sequence (DNA): TGCGCCAGCAGCCAAGATCCGTACTCTGGGGCCAACGTCCTGACTTTC.

The rearrangement uses TRBV7-9 and TRBJ2-1; 8 bases match TRBD2. The trim removed 4 bases at V and 4 bases at J, leaving 6 bases unmatched. The CDR3 loop spans 15 amino acids. The V gene's germline CDR1 is SEHNR and CDR2 FQNEAQ (reference sequence). The CDR3 bases are TGTGCCAGCAGCTCACGCCGGGGGGGTTACAATGAGCAGTTCTTC. As protein: CASSSRRGGYNEQFF.

The V gene is TRBV12-5, the J gene TRBJ2-5; D uncertain. V was trimmed by 1 base and J by 4 bases, leaving 10 bases between them. CDR3 length: 14 residues. CDR1 is LGHNT and CDR2 is FRNRAP in the germline V gene. The CDR3 region is CASGLDPAGETQYF. The DNA for the CDR3 is TGTGCTAGTGGTTTGGATCCTGCCGGAGAGACCCAGTACTTC.

The V call is TRBV10-1, the J call TRBJ2-5, with D tentatively TRBD2 (6 bases). The V end lost 3 bases, the J end lost 3 bases, and 11 bases lay between the germline ends. Per the germline V gene, CDR1 is WNHNN and CDR2 is SYGVQD (reference sequence). The CDR3 consists of 14 residues. The chain's CDR3 is CASSDGGGEETQYF. CDR3 in DNA: TGCGCCAGCAGTGATGGTGGAGGGGAAGAGACCCAGTACTTC.

The chain uses TRBV4-3 and TRBJ2-2, with 7 positions matching TRBD2. Trimming at V came to 5 bases and at J to 5 bases, leaving 8 bases not matched to a gene. The CDR3 has 15 amino acids. Per germline, CDR1 LGHNA and CDR2 YSLEER. The CDR3 loop reads CASSFIGRETGELFF. DNA for the CDR3: TGCGCCAGCAGCTTTATAGGGAGGGAAACCGGGGAGCTGTTTTTT.

The rearrangement uses TRBV2 and TRBJ1-1; D unresolved. CDR3 length equals 15 residues. Looked up from germline, CDR1 is SNHLY and CDR2 is FYNNEI. V lost 4 bases, J lost 1 base, and 13 bases lay in between. The DNA for the CDR3 is TGTGCCAGCAGTGTGACACCTATGCCGAACACTGAAGCTTTCTTT. It encodes CASSVTPMPNTEAFF.

This clone was counted a few times. This chain connects TRBV7-6 to TRBJ1-3; TRBD1 matches at 11 bases. CDR3 length: 16 amino acids. From germline, CDR1 is SGHVS and CDR2 FNYEAQ. The trim removed 5 bases at V and 4 bases at J, leaving 7 bases unmatched. Here the CDR3 DNA reads TGTGCCAGCAGCCCGGGGACAGGGGGAACGGGAAACACCATATATTTT. Protein: CASSPGTGGTGNTIYF. The full variable domain, completed using reference TRBV7-6 and TRBJ1-3, is GAGVSQSPRYKVTKRGQDVALRCDPISGHVSLYWYRQALGQGPEFLTYFNYEAQQDKSGLPNDRFSAERPEGSISTLTIQRTEQRDSAMYRCASSPGTGGTGNTIYFGEGSWLTVV.